A single T cell receptor beta chain is shown here with its context. Its antigen is not identified. V gave up 6 bases and J gave up 17 bases, with 23 bases separating them. CDR3 length equals 14 residues. Germline V gives CDR1 MNHNS, CDR2 SASEGT. Time point denoted: after dendritic cell vaccination, including at tumor progression/relapse. Selection required adequate fresh-frozen tumor tissue plus more than two years' survival data. Before vaccination, two weeks after the third vaccination, and at progression, PBMC were collected. The PCR used 60 V beta and 13 J beta primers. TCRdb's table, derived via immunoSEQ multiplex PCR, lists solely in-frame clones and lacks some. The table has some 90,000 clones, over 75% seen once; the top ten hold less than 2.5%. The source of the sample is a study of glioma-infiltrating T cells after dendritic cell vaccination. Regarding the study as a whole: Longer survival after dendritic cell vaccination followed higher pretreatment TIL content.

V is TRBV6-1 and J is TRBJ1-6; maybe TRBD1 (5 bases). The sample was blood, taken after dendritic cell vaccination. This clonotype was sampled from a human donor with glioblastoma. The CDR3 region is CASRTSGLTKLVHF. CDR3 DNA sequence: TGTGCCAGCAGGACGTCGGGACTGACAAAATTAGTCCACTTT.